A single sample gave rise to the 15 T cell receptor beta chains below, sequenced in a study of graft-versus-host responses after intestinal transplantation. The data were produced by immunoSEQ multiplex PCR, yet TCRdb's version contains in-frame clones alone and is incomplete. The sample carries under 40,000 clones, just under 95% recorded once. This specimen was PBMCs, taken 16 days after intestinal transplant. The receptors originated from a human patient who received an intestinal transplant, so some T cells may come from the graft donor.

The V and J genes are TRBV27 and TRBJ2-7, with TRBD1 matching over 11 bases. V lost 3 bases, J lost 4 bases, and 5 bases stayed unmatched. Germline V CDR1 and CDR2: MNHEY, SMNVEV (reference sequence). This CDR3 region has 15 residues. As DNA, the CDR3 is TGTGCCAGCAGTTTCACCGGGACAGGGGGATACGAGCAGTACTTC. It codes for CASSFTGTGGYEQYF.

The J gene is TRBJ1-1, the V gene TRBV5-6; perhaps TRBD1 as D (6 bases). Trimming removed 0 bases at V and 5 bases at J, with 8 bases between. This CDR3 is built from 13 residues. From germline, CDR1 is SGHDT and CDR2 YYEEEE. CDR3 nucleotide sequence: TGTGCCAGCAGCTTGGGGGGGCTAACTGAAGCTTTCTTT. As protein: CASSLGGLTEAFF.

There are a few counts of this clone. This chain links TRBV30 with TRBJ2-3, with TRBD2 matching over 8 bases. CDR1 GTSNPN and CDR2 SVGIG come from the germline V gene (reference sequence). V was pared by 2 bases and J by 3 bases, with 4 bases of the junction left unmatched. The CDR3 has 14 residues. The DNA for the CDR3 is TGTGCCTGGAGTAGAGGACTAGCTACAGATACGCAGTATTTT. This encodes CAWSRGLATDTQYF. Full variable domain (outside the CDR3, taken from reference TRBV30 and TRBJ2-3): SQTIHQWPATLVQPVGSPLSLECTVEGTSNPNLYWYRQAAGRGLQLLFYSVGIGQISSEVPQNLSASRPQDRQFILSSKKLLLSDSGFYLCAWSRGLATDTQYFGPGTRLTVL.

The rearrangement uses TRBV4-3 and TRBJ2-1; D remains ambiguous. Trimming removed 3 bases from V and 4 bases from J, with 16 bases in between. The CDR3 loop spans 16 amino acids. Germline CDR1 is LGHNA and CDR2 is YSLEER. CDR3 in amino acids: CASSQGTWTNYNEQFF. Here the CDR3 DNA reads TGCGCCAGCAGCCAGGGTACCTGGACCAATTACAATGAGCAGTTCTTC.

The chain links TRBV11-2 to TRBJ1-2, with 9 bases that match TRBD1. Losses at the gene ends were 7 bases for V and 4 bases for J; bases not matched to a gene: 16. Germline assignment: CDR1 SGHAT and CDR2 FQNNGV. The CDR3 spans 17 residues. The CDR3 coding sequence is TGTGCCAGCACCCCGGCGGGACAGGGTAAACTTAGCTATGGCTACACCTTC. It specifies CASTPAGQGKLSYGYTF.

The rearrangement joins TRBV28 to TRBJ2-3; the match to TRBD2 covers 12 bases. V was pared by 4 bases and J by 4 bases, with 21 bases of the junction left unmatched. This CDR3 comprises 21 residues. Germline CDR1 MDHEN, CDR2 SYDVKM. CDR3 in amino acids: CASSYVGIGASGREGPDTQYF. As DNA, the CDR3 is TGTGCCAGCAGTTATGTTGGGATCGGGGCTAGCGGGAGGGAGGGGCCAGATACGCAGTATTTT.

The J gene is TRBJ1-2, the V gene TRBV30; TRBD1 aligns across 8 bases. The CDR3 runs to 14 residues. Germline assignment: CDR1 GTSNPN and CDR2 SVGIG (reference sequence). The V and J ends lost 2 bases and 4 bases, in that order; junction bases with no gene match: 6. The CDR3 sequence: CAWSTGQEAYGYTF. The CDR3 DNA reads as TGTGCCTGGAGTACGGGACAGGAGGCCTATGGCTACACCTTC.

V is TRBV6-9 and J is TRBJ1-3; perhaps TRBD1 as D (5 bases). V gave up 5 bases and J gave up 11 bases, with 16 bases separating them. The CDR3 extends over 13 amino acids. Germline V gives CDR1 MNHGY, CDR2 SVAAGI. The CDR3 region is CASSDTGYGSIYF. The CDR3 DNA reads TGTGCCAGCAGTGATACAGGTTACGGGTCCATATATTTT.

The rearrangement uses TRBV5-3 and TRBJ1-2; a possible D gene is TRBD1 (5 bases). TRBV5-3 counts as an open reading frame of uncertain function. The CDR3 loop spans 14 amino acids. V lost 8 bases to trimming and J lost 1 base, with 15 bases between them. CDR3 residues: CASPEGRINYGYTF. The CDR3 nucleotides are TGTGCCAGTCCTGAGGGACGGATTAACTATGGCTACACCTTC.

The chain carries TRBV19 and TRBJ1-2; D remains unclear. This CDR3 contains 14 residues. Germline V gene lookup returns CDR1 LNHDA and CDR2 SQIVND (reference sequence). Between the trimmed V and J ends, which lost 5 bases and 4 bases, there was a span of 14 bases. CDR3 nucleotides: TGTGCCAGTAGTGCCCCGGGATCAGCCTATGGCTACACCTTC. Protein product: CASSAPGSAYGYTF. Drawing the rest from reference TRBV19 and TRBJ1-2, the complete variable domain is DGGITQSPKYLFRKEGQNVTLSCEQNLNHDAMYWYRQDPGQGLRLIYYSQIVNDFQKGDIAEGYSVSREKKESFPLTVTSAQKNPTAFYLCASSAPGSAYGYTFGSGTRLTVV.

The chain employs TRBV9 and TRBJ2-5; the match to TRBD2 covers 9 bases. Near its end, the DNA agrees better with TRBJ2-7, so the J call may be wrong. This CDR3 is 14 amino acids long. The germline gives CDR1 SGDLS, CDR2 YYNGEE. The CDR3 DNA follows: TGTGCCAGCAGCGTGCGGGAGGGAGTCTACGAGCAGTACTTC. Translating gives CASSVREGVYEQYF.

The chain is built from TRBV21-1 and TRBJ1-1. TRBV21-1 has pseudogene status. This CDR3 has 14 residues. The CDR3 protein is CASSAGPSNTEAFF. The CDR3 DNA is TGTGCCAGCAGCGCCGGCCCGTCTAACACTGAAGCTTTCTTT.

The chain combines TRBV9 with TRBJ1-2; D is perhaps TRBD1 (6 bases). CDR3 length equals 16 residues. V lost 0 bases and J lost 6, with 18 bases in between. CDR1 is SGDLS and CDR2 is YYNGEE in the germline V gene. The CDR3 is CASSVGIGGRSDGYTF. CDR3 nucleotide sequence: TGTGCCAGCAGCGTAGGAATCGGGGGGCGCTCAGATGGCTACACCTTC.

This chain connects TRBV7-3 to TRBJ2-3, with 7 bases lining up with TRBD1. This CDR3 contains 13 residues. V shed 5 bases and J 2 bases; nucleotides not matched to a gene: 1. CDR1 and CDR2 (germline): SGHTA, FQGTGA. As DNA, the CDR3 is TGTGCCAGCAGCGACAGGGCCACAGATACGCAGTATTTT. Its protein product is CASSDRATDTQYF.

The V gene is TRBV28, the J gene TRBJ2-7; no definite D call. The CDR3 runs to 13 residues. Deletions cut 6 bases from V and 3 bases from J, with 12 bases between. CDR1 MDHEN and CDR2 SYDVKM come from the germline V gene. CDR3 nucleotide sequence: TGTGCCAGCAGCTTTACGGGTGTCTACGAGCAGTACTTC. Translation gives CASSFTGVYEQYF. Filled out from reference TRBV28 and TRBJ2-7, the complete variable domain reads DVKVTQSSRYLVKRTGEKVFLECVQDMDHENMFWYRQDPGLGLRLIYFSYDVKMKEKGDIPEGYSVSREKKERFSLILESASTNQTSMYLCASSFTGVYEQYFGPGTRLTVT.